This T cell receptor (beta chain) was found in a study of blood T cell repertoires in COVID-19. Across about two dozen US areas, participants ranged in age from roughly 18 to 95 years. Participants were placed into cohorts based on the clinical history they reported. Donors of Cohort 3 who recovered were those that had two negative PCRs, clearance, or symptom resolution. Here immunoSEQ multiplex PCR was the method, and the copy in TCRdb shows in-frame clones only, minus some. This table has 350,000 to 400,000 clones, more than 75% appearing once. Germline loops: CDR1 GTSNPN, CDR2 SVGIG (reference sequence). This CDR3 contains 16 residues. With V trimmed by 2 bases and J by 0 bases, 8 bases remained unmatched.

Source material: PBMCs or T cells enriched from blood (not recorded which). This clonotype was sampled from a young woman who had recovered from COVID-19. The gene calls are TRBV30 and TRBJ2-3; 7 bases match TRBD2. CDR3 sequence reads: CAWSSPSGGSTDTQYF. The CDR3 DNA reads as TGTGCCTGGAGTTCCCCCTCCGGGGGGAGCACAGATACGCAGTATTTT.